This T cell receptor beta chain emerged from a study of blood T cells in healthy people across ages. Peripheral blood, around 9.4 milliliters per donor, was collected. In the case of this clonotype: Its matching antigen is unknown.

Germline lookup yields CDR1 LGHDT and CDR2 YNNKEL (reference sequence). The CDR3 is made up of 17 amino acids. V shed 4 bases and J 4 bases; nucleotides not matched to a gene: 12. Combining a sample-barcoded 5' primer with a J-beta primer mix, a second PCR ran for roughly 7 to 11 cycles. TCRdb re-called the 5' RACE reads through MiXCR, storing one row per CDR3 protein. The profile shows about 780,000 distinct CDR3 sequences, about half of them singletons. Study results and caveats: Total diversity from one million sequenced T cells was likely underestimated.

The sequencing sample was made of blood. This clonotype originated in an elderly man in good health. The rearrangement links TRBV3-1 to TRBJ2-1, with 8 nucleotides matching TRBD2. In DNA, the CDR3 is TGTGCCAGCAGCCCCCGGGTAGCGGGAATAAAGTACAATGAGCAGTTCTTC. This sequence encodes CASSPRVAGIKYNEQFF.